This paragraph covers one T cell receptor (beta chain) sequence. These data are taken from a study of T cell clusters in autoimmune cytopenias. TRB was amplified from 250 ng of peripheral blood genomic DNA per sample. Germline V lookup: CDR1 SGHNT, CDR2 YYREEE (reference sequence). The CDR3 spans 15 residues. TRB rearrangements were amplified by touch-down multiplex PCR with mixed TRB-A/B primers. From the multiplex PCR reads, TCRdb lists one entry per CDR3 protein and no DNA. The sample table includes several thousand distinct CDR3 sequences. The same sample was also studied in work on T cell repertoires in aging, cancer and after chemotherapy. That publication notes: In each cancer cohort, median generation probability increased across chemotherapy, suggesting thymic output rebounded.

This TCR derives from a human donor in good health. Source material: peripheral blood. The J gene is TRBJ1-2, the V gene TRBV5-4. CDR3 protein: CASSSPDAERHGYTF.